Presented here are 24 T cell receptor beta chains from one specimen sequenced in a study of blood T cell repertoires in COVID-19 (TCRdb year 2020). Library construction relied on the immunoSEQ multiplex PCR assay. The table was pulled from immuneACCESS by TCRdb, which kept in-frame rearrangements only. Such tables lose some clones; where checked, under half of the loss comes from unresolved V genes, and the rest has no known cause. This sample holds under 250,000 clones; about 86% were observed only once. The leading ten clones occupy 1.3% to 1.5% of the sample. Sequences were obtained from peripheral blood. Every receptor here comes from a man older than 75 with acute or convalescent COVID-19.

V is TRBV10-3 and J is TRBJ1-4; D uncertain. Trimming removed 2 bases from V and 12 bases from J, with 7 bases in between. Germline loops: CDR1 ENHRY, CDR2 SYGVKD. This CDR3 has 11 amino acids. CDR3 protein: CAISENGELFF. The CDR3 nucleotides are TGTGCCATCAGTGAGAACGGGGAACTGTTTTTT.

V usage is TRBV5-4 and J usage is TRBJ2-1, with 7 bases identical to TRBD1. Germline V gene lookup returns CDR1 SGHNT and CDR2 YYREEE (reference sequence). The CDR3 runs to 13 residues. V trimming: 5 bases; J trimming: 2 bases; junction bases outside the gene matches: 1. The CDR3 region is CASRQGTYNEQFF. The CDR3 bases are TGTGCCAGCAGACAGGGGACCTACAATGAGCAGTTCTTC.

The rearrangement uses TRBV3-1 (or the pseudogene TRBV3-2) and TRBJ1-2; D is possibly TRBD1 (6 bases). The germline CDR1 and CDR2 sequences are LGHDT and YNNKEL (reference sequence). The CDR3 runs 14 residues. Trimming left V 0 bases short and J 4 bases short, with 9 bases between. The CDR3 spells CASSQDRQAYGYTF. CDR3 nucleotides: TGTGCCAGCAGCCAAGATCGACAGGCCTATGGCTACACCTTC.

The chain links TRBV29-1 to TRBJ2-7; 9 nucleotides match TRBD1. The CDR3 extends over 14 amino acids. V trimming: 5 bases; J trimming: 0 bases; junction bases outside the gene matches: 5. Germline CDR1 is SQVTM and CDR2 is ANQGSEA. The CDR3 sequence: CSVRTGESSYEQYF. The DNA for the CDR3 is TGCAGCGTTAGGACAGGGGAAAGCTCCTACGAGCAGTACTTC.

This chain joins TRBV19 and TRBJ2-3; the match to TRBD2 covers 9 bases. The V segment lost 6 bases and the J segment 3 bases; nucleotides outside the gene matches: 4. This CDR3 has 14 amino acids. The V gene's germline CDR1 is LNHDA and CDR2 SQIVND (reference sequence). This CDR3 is CASRGGRGTDTQYF. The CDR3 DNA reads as TGTGCCAGTAGGGGCGGGAGGGGTACAGATACGCAGTATTTT. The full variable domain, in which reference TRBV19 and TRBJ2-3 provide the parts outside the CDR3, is DGGITQSPKYLFRKEGQNVTLSCEQNLNHDAMYWYRQDPGQGLRLIYYSQIVNDFQKGDIAEGYSVSREKKESFPLTVTSAQKNPTAFYLCASRGGRGTDTQYFGPGTRLTVL.

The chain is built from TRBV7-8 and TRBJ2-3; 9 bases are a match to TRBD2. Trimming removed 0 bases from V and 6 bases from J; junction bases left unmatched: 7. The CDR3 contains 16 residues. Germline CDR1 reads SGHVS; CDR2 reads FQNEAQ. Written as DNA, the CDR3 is TGTGCCAGCAGCTTAGCGGCGGGAGGGTCCCTGGATACGCAGTATTTT. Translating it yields CASSLAAGGSLDTQYF.

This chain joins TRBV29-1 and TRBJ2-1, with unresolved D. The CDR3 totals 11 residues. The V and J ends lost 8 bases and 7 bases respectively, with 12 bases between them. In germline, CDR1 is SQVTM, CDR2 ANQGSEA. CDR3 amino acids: CSYTPGNEQFF. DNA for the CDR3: TGCAGCTATACACCCGGGAATGAGCAGTTCTTC.

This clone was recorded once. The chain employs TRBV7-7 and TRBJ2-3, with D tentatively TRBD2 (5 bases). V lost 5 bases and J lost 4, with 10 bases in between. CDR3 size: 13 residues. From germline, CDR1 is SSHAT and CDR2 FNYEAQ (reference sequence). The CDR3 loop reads CASSPSRADTQYF. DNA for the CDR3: TGTGCCAGCAGCCCTAGCCGGGCAGATACGCAGTATTTT.

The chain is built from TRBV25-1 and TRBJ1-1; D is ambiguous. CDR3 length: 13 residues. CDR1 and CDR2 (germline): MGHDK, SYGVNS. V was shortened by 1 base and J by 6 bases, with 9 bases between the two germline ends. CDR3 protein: CASSEFGRSEAFF. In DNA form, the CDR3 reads TGTGCCAGCAGTGAATTCGGGAGATCTGAAGCTTTCTTT.

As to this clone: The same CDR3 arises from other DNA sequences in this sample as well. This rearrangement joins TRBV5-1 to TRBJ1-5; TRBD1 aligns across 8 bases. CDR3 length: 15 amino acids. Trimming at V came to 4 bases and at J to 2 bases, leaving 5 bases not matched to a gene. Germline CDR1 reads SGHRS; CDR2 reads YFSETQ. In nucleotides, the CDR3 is TGCGCCAGCAGCCTCGGACAGGGAGGCAATCAGCCCCAGCATTTT. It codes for CASSLGQGGNQPQHF.

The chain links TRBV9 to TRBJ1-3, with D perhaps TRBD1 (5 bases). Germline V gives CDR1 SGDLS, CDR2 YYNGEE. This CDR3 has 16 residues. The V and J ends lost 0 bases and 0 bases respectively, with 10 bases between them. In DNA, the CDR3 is TGTGCCAGCAGCGTAGGGGGCGGGAGCTCTGGAAACACCATATATTTT. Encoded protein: CASSVGGGSSGNTIYF.

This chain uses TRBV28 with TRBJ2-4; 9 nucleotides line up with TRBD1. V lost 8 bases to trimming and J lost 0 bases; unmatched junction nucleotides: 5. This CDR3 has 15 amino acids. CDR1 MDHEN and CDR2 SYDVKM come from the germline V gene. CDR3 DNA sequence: TGTGCCAGCCAACAGGGGGCGATAGCCAAAAACATTCAGTACTTC. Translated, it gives CASQQGAIAKNIQYF.

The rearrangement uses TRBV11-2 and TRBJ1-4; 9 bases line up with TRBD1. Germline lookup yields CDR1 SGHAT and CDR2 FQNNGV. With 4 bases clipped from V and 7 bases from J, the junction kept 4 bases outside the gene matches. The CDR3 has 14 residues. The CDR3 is CASSSPTGGEKLFF. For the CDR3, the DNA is TGTGCCAGCAGCTCGCCGACAGGGGGTGAAAAACTGTTTTTT.

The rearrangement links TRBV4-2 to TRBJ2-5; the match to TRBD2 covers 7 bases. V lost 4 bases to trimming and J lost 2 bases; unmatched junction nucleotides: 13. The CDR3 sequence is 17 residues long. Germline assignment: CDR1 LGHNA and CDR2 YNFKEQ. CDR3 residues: CASSLSYSGPLQETQYF. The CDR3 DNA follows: TGTGCCAGCAGCCTCTCCTATAGCGGGCCATTGCAAGAGACCCAGTACTTC.

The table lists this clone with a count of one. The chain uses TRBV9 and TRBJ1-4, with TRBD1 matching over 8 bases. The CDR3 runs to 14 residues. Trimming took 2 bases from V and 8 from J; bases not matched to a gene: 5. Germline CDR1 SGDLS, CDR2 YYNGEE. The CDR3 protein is CASSVDQGAEKLFF. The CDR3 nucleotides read TGTGCCAGCAGCGTGGACCAGGGGGCGGAAAAACTGTTTTTT.

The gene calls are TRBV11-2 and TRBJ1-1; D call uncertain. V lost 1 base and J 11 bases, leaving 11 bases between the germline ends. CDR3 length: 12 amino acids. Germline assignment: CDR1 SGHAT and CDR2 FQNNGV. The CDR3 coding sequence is TGTGCCAGCAGCTTAGGCTCGGTCGGTGCTTTCTTT. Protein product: CASSLGSVGAFF.

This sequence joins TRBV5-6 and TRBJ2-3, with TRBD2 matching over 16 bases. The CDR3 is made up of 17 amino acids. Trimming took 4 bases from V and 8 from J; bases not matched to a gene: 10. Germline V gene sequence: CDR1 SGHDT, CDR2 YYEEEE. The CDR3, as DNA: TGTGCCAGCAGCATTTCCGGGACTAGCGGGAGGGAAGGTACGCAGTATTTT. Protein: CASSISGTSGREGTQYF.

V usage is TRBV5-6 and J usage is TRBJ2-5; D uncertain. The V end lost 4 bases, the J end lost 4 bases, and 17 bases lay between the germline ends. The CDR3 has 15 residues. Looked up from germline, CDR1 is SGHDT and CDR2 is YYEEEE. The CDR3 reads CASSDIGKWRETQYF. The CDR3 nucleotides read TGTGCCAGCAGCGACATAGGCAAGTGGCGAGAGACCCAGTACTTC.

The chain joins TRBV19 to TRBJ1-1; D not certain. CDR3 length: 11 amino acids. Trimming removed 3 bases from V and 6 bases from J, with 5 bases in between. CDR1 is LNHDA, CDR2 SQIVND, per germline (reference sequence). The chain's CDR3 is CASSIRAEAFF. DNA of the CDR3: TGTGCCAGTAGTATTCGGGCTGAAGCTTTCTTT. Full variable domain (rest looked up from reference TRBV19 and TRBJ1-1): DGGITQSPKYLFRKEGQNVTLSCEQNLNHDAMYWYRQDPGQGLRLIYYSQIVNDFQKGDIAEGYSVSREKKESFPLTVTSAQKNPTAFYLCASSIRAEAFFGQGTRLTVV.

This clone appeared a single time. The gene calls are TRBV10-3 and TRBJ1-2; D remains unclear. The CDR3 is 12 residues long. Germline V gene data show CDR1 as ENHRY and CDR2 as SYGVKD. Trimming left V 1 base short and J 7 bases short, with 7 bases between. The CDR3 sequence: CAISELGSGYTF. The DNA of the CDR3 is TGTGCCATCAGTGAGTTGGGGAGTGGCTACACCTTC.

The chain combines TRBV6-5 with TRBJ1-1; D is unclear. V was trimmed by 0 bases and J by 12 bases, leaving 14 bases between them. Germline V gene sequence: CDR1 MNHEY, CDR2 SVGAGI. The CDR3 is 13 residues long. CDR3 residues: CASSYSTAGRTFF. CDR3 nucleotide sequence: TGTGCCAGCAGTTACTCGACGGCGGGTAGGACTTTCTTT.

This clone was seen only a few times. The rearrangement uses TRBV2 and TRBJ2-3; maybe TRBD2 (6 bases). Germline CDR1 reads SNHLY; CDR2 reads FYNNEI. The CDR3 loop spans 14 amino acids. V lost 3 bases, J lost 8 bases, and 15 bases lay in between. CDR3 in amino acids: CASSEIAGTVTQYF. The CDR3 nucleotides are TGTGCCAGCAGTGAGATCGCGGGAACGGTTACGCAGTATTTT.

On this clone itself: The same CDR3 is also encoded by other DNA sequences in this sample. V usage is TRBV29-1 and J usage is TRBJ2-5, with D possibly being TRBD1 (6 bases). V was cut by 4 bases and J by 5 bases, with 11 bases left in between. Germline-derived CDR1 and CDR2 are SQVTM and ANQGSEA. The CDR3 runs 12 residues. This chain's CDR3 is CSVVQGTETQYF. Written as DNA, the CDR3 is TGCAGCGTTGTCCAGGGGACCGAGACCCAGTACTTC.

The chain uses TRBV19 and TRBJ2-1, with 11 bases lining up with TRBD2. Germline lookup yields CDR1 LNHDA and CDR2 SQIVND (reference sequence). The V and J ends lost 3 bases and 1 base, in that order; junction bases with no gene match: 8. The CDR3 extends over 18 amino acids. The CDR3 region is CASSMDHIAGGSYNEQFF. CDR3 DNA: TGTGCCAGTAGTATGGACCATATAGCGGGAGGGTCCTACAATGAGCAGTTCTTC.